The TCR beta chain described here comes from a study of cytomegalovirus exposure and HLA in healthy donors (dated by TCRdb to 2016 to 2017). Regarding the study in general: In an earlier analysis of 550 to 750 of the donors, approximately 260 Gb of sequence data and some 120 million unique TCR beta sequences from roughly 200 million T cells were reported. About 300 gigabases of sequencing data and around 85 million unique TCR sequences made up an early release that covered several hundred HLA-typed donors. The genetic ancestry cluster associated with self-reported Caucasian donors included 70% to 85% of the 300 to 400 genotyped donors. The study was designed to test whether signatures of past pathogen exposure could be identified by cataloging public T cell receptors. The study used immunosequencing to profile the T cell repertoires of more than 650 subjects and linked those repertoires to cytomegalovirus serostatus. Along with the roughly 670-subject first cohort, a separate validation cohort of approximately 110 different subjects was used. High-throughput TCR immunosequencing, statistical association of individual TCRs with disease status, and machine learning were combined to predict cytomegalovirus infection status. A later analysis re-examined previously published TCR beta repertoires from around 670 donors and added high-resolution HLA genotyping to investigate patterns of TCR occurrence. In the later analysis, no new phenotypic data were used to find candidate immune exposures; instead, reliance was placed on TCR beta sequences and their occurrence across donors. In an earlier analysis of roughly 600 of the donors, high-throughput TCR beta sequencing was used to judge whether each TCR beta V gene segment behaved as functional or pseudogenic. Donor age, sex, ethnicity and CMV serostatus were compiled alongside the repertoire data. Genome-wide SNP genotypes for about 65% of the roughly 670 donors were used in a later genetic analysis, which treated that subset as a discovery cohort. All discovery cohort repertoires had been generated on a single sequencing platform. HLA typing included class I and class II loci at four-digit resolution. The number of donors typed differed by locus, with about 620-630 for A, B, C, DRB1 and DQB1, about 500 for DQA1, 606 for DPA1, and about 450 for DPB1. Because of strong linkage in the cohort, five DR-DQ haplotypes were treated as single units for association and clustering. Among around 400 genotyped donors of the cohort, an average of around 220,000 unique TCR beta nucleotide sequences was sequenced per donor, of which about 18% were non-productive.

The cohort comprised 550 to 700 healthy bone marrow donors. All cohort members were sampled while nominally healthy, although unrecorded immune exposures were likely present. The donor tested CMV seronegative, placing the donor among the roughly 350 seronegative members of the cohort. Every donor gave a peripheral blood sample, and the peripheral blood mononuclear cells from that sample were used for TCR beta sequencing. Genomic DNA extraction from the blood cell samples was performed with the Qiagen DNeasy Blood Extraction Kit. From its cysteine to its phenylalanine, the CDR3 spans 17 amino acids. CDR3 DNA is the only sequence kept; it has 51 bases, read in frame from the first base. The germline V end is reduced by 1 base and the J end by 4 bases; junction bases left unmatched: 9. The germline V gene (reference sequence) gives CDR1 as LNHDA and CDR2 as SQIVND. Overall study outcomes, separate from this receptor: The cohort was sequenced for TCR beta chains only, and without alpha or paired-chain data the features that could be detected were limited. A total of roughly 160 TCR beta chains were listed by the study as associated with cytomegalovirus. A few of the identified cytomegalovirus-associated TCR beta chains were confirmed in vitro to be specific for cytomegalovirus antigens. It was suggested by the authors that the approach could potentially be generalized to other disease states and immunological phenotypes. Some IMGT-functional V segments, including TRBV6-2 and TRBV6-3, could not be told apart with the 87-base-pair reads, so those segments were excluded. Because HLA typing was unavailable for some donors at each locus, only the typed subset was used in association tests. Most CMV-associated TCR beta chains appeared to be HLA-restricted in a later analysis, and the HLA associations seemed to be driven largely by CMV exposure. In a later analysis, HLA-associated TCR beta chains were found to be more clonally expanded and to have lower generation probabilities than equally common non-associated chains. For the cohort, immune exposure information was limited to CMV serostatus. Most TCR sequences were observed very rarely across donors, whereas some public TCRs were present in many individuals. Presence/absence analyses assumed roughly uniform sequencing depth across donors, an assumption that may not hold. A cluster of highly shared sequence variants was judged likely to represent a technical artifact of the sequencing pipeline. In a later analysis, several top co-occurrence clusters were reported to appear linked to parvovirus B19, influenza, CMV and Epstein-Barr virus. In a later analysis, 16,951 TCR beta sequences were associated with specific HLA alleles at a false discovery rate of 0.05. A later analysis found that TCR association rates varied across HLA loci, with DRB1 alleles showing the most associated TCRs and HLA-C alleles the fewest. Linkage disequilibrium might explain the correlated functional status among segregating V segments, but an unknown experimental factor could not be ruled out. Assigning TCR associations to individual alleles was difficult when HLA alleles, especially DR and DQ, strongly co-occurred. Over 15 rarely observed V segments, including chromosome 9 orphons, were excluded from the earlier analysis of several hundred of the donors because counts were too low. In both the original and validation cohorts, the classifier was reported to diagnose cytomegalovirus status with high specificity and sensitivity. In a later genetic analysis, fewer N-insertions in productive TCRs were reported among donors in an Asian-associated ancestry cluster than the approximately 670-donor mean. A further reported finding was that TCR beta sequences accurately predicted the HLA-A and HLA-B alleles for most subjects in the first cohort. Broadly in line with IMGT annotations, most TCR beta V segments showed up in productive rearrangements about 90% or about 30% of the time in an earlier analysis of several hundred of the donors. An association between a missense DCLRE1C variant and V-gene and J-gene trimming of TCR beta chains was found in a later genetic analysis and replicated in an independent cohort.

Library preparation employed the immunoSEQ multiplex PCR assay. For the multiplex PCR, a mixture combining 60 forward primers for TCR Vbeta segments and 13 reverse primers for TCR Jbeta segments was used. The CDR3 region of rearranged TCR beta genes was amplified from genomic DNA by a multiplex PCR assay. The Illumina HiSeq System was used to sequence the amplified TCR beta libraries as 87-base-pair reads. The authors' pipeline ran thus. A later analysis counted approximately 76 million unique TCR beta chains across the 650 to 700 repertoires, and 10 million to 11 million of these chains were shared by at least two donors. To remove PCR and sequencing errors, raw reads were error-corrected and collapsed into unique sequences using a nearest-neighbor algorithm that merged closely related sequences. V, D and J gene segments were assigned by aligning CDR3 sequences to IMGT reference sequences. For a sequence to be retained, at least a six-nucleotide match to both a V gene segment and a J gene segment was required. A rearrangement was called productive if the CDR3 had no stop codons and remained in frame with V and J, and every other rearrangement was called non-productive. CDR3 was defined according to IMGT convention as the region running from the second conserved V-encoded cysteine to the conserved J-encoded phenylalanine. In an earlier analysis of 550 to 650 of the donors, sequences lacking an unambiguous match to a single V gene segment were excluded. An earlier analysis of about 600 of the donors called V segments functional above 56.7% productive rearrangements and segregating when the between-donor standard deviation exceeded 5%. A statistical classification framework was built for diagnosing cytomegalovirus status from the catalog of TCR beta chain sequences. In a later analysis, TCR nucleotide sequences were compared against IMGT/GENE-DB human TR gene sequences so that V and J genes could be assigned. The TCRdist pipeline was used in a later analysis to assign CDR3 sequences and most-parsimonious VDJ recombination scenarios. A later analysis defined each TCR beta chain by its CDR3 amino acid sequence plus V-gene family, and excluded reads lacking a unique V-gene family. As a way to deal with suspected cross-contamination and a sequencing artifact, a later analysis dropped 450 to 700 nucleotide sequences that were highly shared and had low generation probability. In a later analysis, a clonal expansion index was calculated for each public chain from normalized within-repertoire ranks of inferred template counts. In a later analysis, generation probabilities were computed with a VDJ recombination model fitted to out-of-frame rearrangements, and the resulting probabilities were checked against IGoR. In a later analysis, TCR-TCR, TCR-HLA and TCR-CMV co-occurrence was scored with hypergeometric tests, and a repertoire-size bias correction was applied to TCR pairs. To estimate false discovery rates, a later analysis permuted the HLA or CMV assignments 20 times. In a later analysis, co-occurring TCRs were grouped with DBSCAN, and TCRdist sequence similarity was added when clustering was performed within HLA-allele-positive subsets. For co-occurrence clustering, repertoires with fewer than 30,000 or more than 120,000 public chains were excluded, along with several repertoires with anomalous nucleotide sharing. TCRdb provides this immuneACCESS table in a form limited to in-frame rearrangements. Some clones are lacking; in checked studies, under half of them reflect an unresolved V gene, and why the rest are absent is not known. V, J and clone size reflect that table, while D and trimming were determined from the DNA. The sample profile shows some 150,000 clones; roughly 80% of them were found once. 4.3% of the sample comes from the top ten.

Note on this clone: Its antigen is currently not known. No qualities accompany the bases; no much larger clone lies one base away.

The source of this sequence is a man aged 35 to 55 in good health and CMV-seronegative. The chain was built from TRBV19 and TRBJ2-2; 7 bases in between match TRBD1. Sequences were obtained from PBMCs. The CDR3 corresponds to CASSIGITGAGTGELFF. The bases read TGTGCCAGTAGTATAGGCATAACAGGGGCGGGCACCGGGGAGCTGTTTTTT.